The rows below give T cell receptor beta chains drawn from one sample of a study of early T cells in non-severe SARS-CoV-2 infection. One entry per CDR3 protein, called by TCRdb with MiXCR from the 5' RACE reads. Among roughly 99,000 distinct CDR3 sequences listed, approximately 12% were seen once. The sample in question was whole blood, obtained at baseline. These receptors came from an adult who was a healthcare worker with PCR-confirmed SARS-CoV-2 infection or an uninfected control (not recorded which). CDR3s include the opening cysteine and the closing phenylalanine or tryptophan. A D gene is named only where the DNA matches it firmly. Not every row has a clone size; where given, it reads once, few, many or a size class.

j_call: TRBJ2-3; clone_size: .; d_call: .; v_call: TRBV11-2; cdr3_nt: TGTGCCAGCAGCTTATTACCCAGGGGCACAGATACGCAGTATTTT; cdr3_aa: CASSLLPRGTDTQYF
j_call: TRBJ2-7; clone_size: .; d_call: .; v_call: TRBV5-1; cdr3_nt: TGCGCCAGCAGCTTTGACCTTCAGGTGTACGAGCAGTACTTC; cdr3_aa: CASSFDLQVYEQYF
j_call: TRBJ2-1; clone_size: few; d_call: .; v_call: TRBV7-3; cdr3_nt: TGTGCCAGCAGCTTAACGCCAGGGGGGGCGTATGAGCAGTTCTTC; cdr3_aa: CASSLTPGGAYEQFF
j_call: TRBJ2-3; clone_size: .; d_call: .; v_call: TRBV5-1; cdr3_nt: TGCGCCAGCAGCTTGGTGGCGGCCGCAGATACGCAGTATTTT; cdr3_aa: CASSLVAAADTQYF
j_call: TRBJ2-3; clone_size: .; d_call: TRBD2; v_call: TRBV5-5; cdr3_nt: TGTGCCAGCAGCTTGGTCGACGCAGGAAGCGGGAGTTATTCAGATACGCAGTATTTT; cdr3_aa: CASSLVDAGSGSYSDTQYF
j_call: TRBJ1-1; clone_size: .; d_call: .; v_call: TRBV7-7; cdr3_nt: TGTGCTAGCAGCAGGGACACCACCACTGAAGCTTTCTTT; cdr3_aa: CASSRDTTTEAFF
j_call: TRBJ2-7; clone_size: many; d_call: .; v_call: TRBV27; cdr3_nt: TGTGCCAGCAGTTTCTCACGAGGGTTCTACGAGCAGTACTTC; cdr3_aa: CASSFSRGFYEQYF
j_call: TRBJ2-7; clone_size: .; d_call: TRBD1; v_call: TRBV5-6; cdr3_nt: TGTGCCAGCAGCTTGTTATCGGGACAGAAGTACGAGCAGTACTTC; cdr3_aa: CASSLLSGQKYEQYF
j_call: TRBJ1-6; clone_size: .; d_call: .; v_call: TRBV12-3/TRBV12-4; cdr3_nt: TGTGCCAGCAGTTCGTCGGGGGGCTGGGACTCACCCCTCCACTTT; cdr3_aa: CASSSSGGWDSPLHF
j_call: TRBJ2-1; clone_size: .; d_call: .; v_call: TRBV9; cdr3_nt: TGTGCCAGCAGCAGAAACTACAATGAGCAGTTCTTC; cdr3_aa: CASSRNYNEQFF
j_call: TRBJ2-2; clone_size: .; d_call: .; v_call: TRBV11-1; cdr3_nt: TGTGCCAGCAGCTCGTACCCCGGCATTAACACCGGGGAGCTGTTTTTT; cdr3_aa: CASSSYPGINTGELFF
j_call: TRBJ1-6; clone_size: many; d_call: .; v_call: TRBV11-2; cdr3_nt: TGTGCCAGCAGCTTTGGGCAGGCCTATAATTCACCCCTCCACTTT; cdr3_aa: CASSFGQAYNSPLHF
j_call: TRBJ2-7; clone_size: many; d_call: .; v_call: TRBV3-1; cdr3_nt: TGTGCCAGCAGCCAAGGGGCCGGGACAACGTGGAACTTC; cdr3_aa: CASSQGAGTTWNF
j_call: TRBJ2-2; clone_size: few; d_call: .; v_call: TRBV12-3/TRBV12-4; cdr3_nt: TGTGCCAGCAGTCACCGCCAAGGGGTAGGCACCGGGGAGCTGTTTTTT; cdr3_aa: CASSHRQGVGTGELFF
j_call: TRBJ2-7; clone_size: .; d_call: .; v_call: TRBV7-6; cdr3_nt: TGTGCCAGCAGCTTAGCACATACCTACGAGCAGTACTTC; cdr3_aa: CASSLAHTYEQYF
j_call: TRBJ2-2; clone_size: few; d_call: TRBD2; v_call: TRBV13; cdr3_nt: TGTGCCAGCAGCCGGGGACTAGCGTACACCGGGGAGCTGTTTTTT; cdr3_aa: CASSRGLAYTGELFF
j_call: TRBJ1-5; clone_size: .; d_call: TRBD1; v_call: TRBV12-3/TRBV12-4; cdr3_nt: TGTGCCAGCAGCCGCATCGCGGGACAGTCAAATCAGCCCCAGCATTTT; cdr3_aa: CASSRIAGQSNQPQHF
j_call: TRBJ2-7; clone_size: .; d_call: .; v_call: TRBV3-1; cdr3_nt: TGTGCCAGCAGGCTAGGTTTTCAGTCTGGAGAGCAGTACTTC; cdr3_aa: CASRLGFQSGEQYF
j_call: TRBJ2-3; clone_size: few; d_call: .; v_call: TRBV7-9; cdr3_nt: TGTGCCAGCAGCTCCATCCTGGGGGCCACGGGGGATACGCAGTATTTT; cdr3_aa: CASSSILGATGDTQYF
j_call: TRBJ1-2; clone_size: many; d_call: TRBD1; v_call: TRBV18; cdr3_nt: TGTGCCAGCTCAGTCGCTGACAGGGGAATGCGTGACTATGGCTACACCTTC; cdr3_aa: CASSVADRGMRDYGYTF
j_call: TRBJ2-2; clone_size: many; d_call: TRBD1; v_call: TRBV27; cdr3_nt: TGTGCCAGCAGTTTGGGGACAGGGGTATCCGGGGAGCTGTTTTTT; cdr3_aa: CASSLGTGVSGELFF
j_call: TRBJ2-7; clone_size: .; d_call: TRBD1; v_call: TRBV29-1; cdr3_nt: TGCAGCGTTAGAACCACGGACAGGAGCTCCTACGAGCAGTACTTC; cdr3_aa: CSVRTTDRSSYEQYF
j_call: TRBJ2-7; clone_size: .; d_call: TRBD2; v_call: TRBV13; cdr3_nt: TGTGCCAGCAGCCAACGGACTAGCGGGAGTAGTGAGCAGTACTTC; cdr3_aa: CASSQRTSGSSEQYF
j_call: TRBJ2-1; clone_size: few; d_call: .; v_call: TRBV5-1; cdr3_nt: TGCGCCAGCAGAGCACTCACAGCCAATGAGCAGTTCTTC; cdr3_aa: CASRALTANEQFF
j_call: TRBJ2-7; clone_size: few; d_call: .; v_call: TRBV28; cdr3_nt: TGTGCCAGCAGCTTCACGGAGAGGGGGGTCGAGCAGTACTTC; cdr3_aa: CASSFTERGVEQYF
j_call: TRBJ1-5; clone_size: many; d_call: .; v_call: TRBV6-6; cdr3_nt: TGTGCCAGCAGCCGGGGGACGGGGAATCAGCCCCAGCATTTT; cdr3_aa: CASSRGTGNQPQHF
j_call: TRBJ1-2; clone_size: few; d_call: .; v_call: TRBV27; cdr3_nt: TGTGCCAGCACCCCTCGGCCCAGCTACTATGGCTACACCTTC; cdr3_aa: CASTPRPSYYGYTF
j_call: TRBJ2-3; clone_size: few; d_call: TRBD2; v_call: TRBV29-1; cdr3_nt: TGCAGCGCGGGACTAGCGGTACGCACAGATACGCAGTATTTT; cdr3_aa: CSAGLAVRTDTQYF